This passage covers 27 T cell receptor beta chains from one sample sequenced in a study of T cells in localized non-small cell lung cancer. Libraries were prepared by immunoSEQ multiplex PCR; TCRdb keeps only in-frame clonotypes and omits some of them. The table shows 31,000 or so clones, with roughly nine tenths occurring only once. The material was peripheral blood, obtained before any cancer treatment. These receptors were collected from an older female donor with stage I lung adenocarcinoma.

The chain has TRBV21-1 and TRBJ2-7; TRBD1 is taken as the D call from the table, unchecked against the DNA. TRBV21-1 is given as a pseudogene. The CDR3 runs to 15 residues. CDR3 in DNA: TGTGCCAGCAGCAAAGCGCCGGGACACCTATACGAGCAGTACTTC. This gives the protein CASSKAPGHLYEQYF.

CDR3 bases: TGTGCCACCAGCAGGACAGAGAACACTGAAGCTTTCTTT. Protein sequence: CATSRTENTEAFF. This chain links TRBV15 with TRBJ1-1; TRBD1 might be the D (5 bases). V lost 3 bases and J 1 base, leaving 6 bases between the germline ends. The CDR3 is 13 amino acids. The germline V gene encodes CDR1 LNHNV and CDR2 YYDKDF (reference sequence).

The chain couples TRBV30 to TRBJ2-3; either TRBD1 or TRBD2 may supply D (5 bases each). Germline loops: CDR1 GTSNPN, CDR2 SVGIG (reference sequence). The V gene lost 0 bases and the J gene lost 6 bases, with 7 bases spanning the gap. This CDR3 has 12 amino acids. The CDR3 reads CAWSVGEDTQYF. In DNA, the CDR3 is TGTGCCTGGAGTGTAGGGGAGGATACGCAGTATTTT.

The CDR3 is CASSAWSNTGELFF. CDR3 nucleotides: TGTGCCAGCAGTGCATGGTCGAACACCGGGGAGCTGTTTTTT. The chain uses TRBV2 and TRBJ2-2, with D unclear. The V end was cut by 4 bases, the J end by 0 bases, with 6 bases between. CDR3 length equals 14 residues. CDR1 and CDR2 from the germline V gene are SNHLY and FYNNEI.

The CDR3, as DNA: TGTGCCAGCAGCACAGGGCAGCGGGATTCCTACGAGCAGTACTTC. It is translated as CASSTGQRDSYEQYF. The V and J genes are TRBV7-6 and TRBJ2-7, with D possibly matching TRBD2 (7 bases). The V gene lost 5 bases and the J gene lost 1 base, with 15 bases spanning the gap. Per germline, CDR1 SGHVS and CDR2 FNYEAQ. The CDR3 spans 15 residues.

V is TRBV7-8 and J is TRBJ1-1; no definite D call. V was clipped by 1 base and J by 4 bases, with 7 bases between them. Germline V gene sequence: CDR1 SGHVS, CDR2 FQNEAQ. The length of the CDR3 is 13 residues. The CDR3 loop is CASSLVSATEAFF. CDR3 nucleotides: TGTGCCAGCAGCTTAGTGTCAGCCACTGAAGCTTTCTTT.

The chain joins TRBV7-2 to TRBJ1-2; D not certain. Deletions cut 0 bases from V and 7 bases from J, with 9 bases between. This CDR3 spans 13 amino acids. CDR1 is SGHTA and CDR2 is FQGNSA in the germline V gene. This CDR3 is CASSLAGGGGYTF. The CDR3 DNA is TGTGCCAGCAGCTTAGCGGGCGGAGGTGGCTACACCTTC. The variable domain in full, with the rest retrieved from reference TRBV7-2 and TRBJ1-2, is GAGVSQSPSNKVTEKGKDVELRCDPISGHTALYWYRQSLGQGLEFLIYFQGNSAPDKSGLPSDRFSAERTGGSVSTLTIQRTQQEDSAVYLCASSLAGGGGYTFGSGTRLTVV.

This chain links TRBV5-1 with TRBJ2-7; 8 nucleotides line up with TRBD1. CDR3 length: 14 residues. V was pared by 4 bases and J by 3 bases, with 6 bases of the junction left unmatched. Germline CDR1 and CDR2: SGHRS and YFSETQ. The CDR3 nucleotides are TGCGCCAGCAGCAGGGGGACAGGTAGCTACGAGCAGTACTTC. It translates to CASSRGTGSYEQYF.

The rearrangement links TRBV7-2 to TRBJ2-1; the match to TRBD2 covers 10 bases. Germline assignment: CDR1 SGHTA and CDR2 FQGNSA. The CDR3 is 15 amino acids. Trimming at V came to 5 bases and at J to 4 bases, leaving 5 bases not matched to a gene. The CDR3: CASSPPAGGYNEQFF. DNA of the CDR3: TGTGCCAGCAGCCCCCCAGCGGGAGGGTACAATGAGCAGTTCTTC.

The V gene is TRBV7-2, the J gene TRBJ1-5; 9 positions match TRBD1. The V and J ends lost 4 bases and 4 bases, in that order; junction bases with no gene match: 8. This CDR3 spans 16 amino acids. Germline V gene data show CDR1 as SGHTA and CDR2 as FQGNSA. The CDR3, as DNA: TGTGCCAGCAGCTCCGAAGGGACAGGGAATAATCAGCCCCAGCATTTT. This sequence encodes CASSSEGTGNNQPQHF.

This chain connects TRBV7-9 to TRBJ1-5, with a tentative D call TRBD1 (6 bases). V dropped 4 bases and J dropped 5 bases, with 9 bases sitting between them. The germline V gene encodes CDR1 SEHNR and CDR2 FQNEAQ (reference sequence). The CDR3 length is 13 residues. CDR3 nucleotide sequence: TGTGCCAGCAGCTGGTCAGGGGATCAGCCCCAGCATTTT. This translates into CASSWSGDQPQHF.

The rearrangement joins TRBV7-9 to TRBJ2-1; no clear D gene. V dropped 1 base and J dropped 7 bases, with 8 bases sitting between them. Germline V gene data show CDR1 as SEHNR and CDR2 as FQNEAQ (reference sequence). CDR3 length: 13 residues. CDR3 sequence: CASSLGPRNEQFF. Here the CDR3 DNA reads TGTGCCAGCAGCTTAGGCCCCCGGAATGAGCAGTTCTTC.

The CDR3 DNA reads TGTGCCAGCAGCCGAGAAGACAGGGCTACCCACGAGCAGTACTTC. As protein: CASSREDRATHEQYF. This rearrangement joins TRBV6-5 to TRBJ2-7, with 7 bases aligning to TRBD1. V lost 6 bases, J lost 5 bases, and 13 bases stayed unmatched. From germline, CDR1 is MNHEY and CDR2 SVGAGI. CDR3 length equals 15 residues.

The chain couples TRBV10-3 to TRBJ2-3; 11 bases line up with TRBD1. CDR3 length equals 15 residues. Germline CDR1 is ENHRY and CDR2 is SYGVKD. V dropped 4 bases and J dropped 3; count of bases not matched to a gene: 3. This CDR3 reads CAISVRDRGTDTQYF. CDR3 nucleotide sequence: TGTGCCATCAGTGTTAGGGACAGGGGGACAGATACGCAGTATTTT.

The rearrangement links TRBV19 to TRBJ1-5; 11 bases fit TRBD1. The germline V gene has CDR1 LNHDA and CDR2 SQIVND (reference sequence). The V segment lost 9 bases and the J segment 2 bases; nucleotides outside the gene matches: 6. The CDR3 length is 15 residues. The CDR3 DNA reads TGTGCCAGCCGGGACAGGGGGTTTGGCAATCAGCCCCAGCATTTT. The encoded protein is CASRDRGFGNQPQHF.

This chain's CDR3 is CASGLMGRVNTGELFF. Here the CDR3 DNA reads TGTGCTAGTGGTTTGATGGGGCGGGTGAACACCGGGGAGCTGTTTTTT. The chain uses TRBV12-5 and TRBJ2-2; D might be TRBD1 or TRBD2, each matching 5 bases. Trimming removed 2 bases at V and 1 base at J, with 11 bases between. This CDR3 comprises 16 residues. From germline, CDR1 is LGHNT and CDR2 FRNRAP.

This chain uses TRBV20-1 with TRBJ2-3; D is perhaps TRBD1 (5 bases). Germline assignment: CDR1 DFQATT and CDR2 SNEGSKA (reference sequence). V lost 7 bases and J lost 4, with 9 bases in between. The CDR3 sequence is 11 residues long. The CDR3 spells CSEGRADTQYF. CDR3 bases: TGCAGTGAGGGGCGCGCAGATACGCAGTATTTT.

The chain is built from TRBV2 and TRBJ2-7; D is perhaps TRBD2 (6 bases). The CDR3 is made up of 13 amino acids. Germline V CDR1 and CDR2: SNHLY, FYNNEI. V gave up 8 bases and J gave up 8 bases, with 19 bases separating them. The CDR3 sequence is CASGGTGPTKQYF. The CDR3 DNA reads TGTGCCAGCGGGGGGACGGGCCCTACGAAGCAGTACTTC.

This chain uses TRBV11-3 with TRBJ2-5, with 8 nucleotides matching TRBD1. Looked up from germline, CDR1 is SGHNT and CDR2 is YENEEA. The CDR3 is 15 amino acids. With 5 bases clipped from V and 5 bases from J, the junction kept 10 bases outside the gene matches. CDR3 protein: CASSPRQGLGETQYF. CDR3 coding DNA: TGTGCCAGCAGCCCCCGACAGGGGTTGGGCGAGACCCAGTACTTC.

The V call is TRBV4-3, the J call TRBJ1-1; D ambiguous. The CDR3 is 15 residues long. V lost 0 bases and J 4 bases, leaving 12 bases between the germline ends. Germline loops: CDR1 LGHNA, CDR2 YSLEER. CDR3 loop: CASSQDLEGGTEAFF. The CDR3 DNA follows: TGCGCCAGCAGCCAAGATCTGGAGGGAGGCACTGAAGCTTTCTTT.

The chain is built from TRBV7-3 and TRBJ1-5; D not resolved. This CDR3 is built from 17 residues. CDR1 is SGHTA and CDR2 is FQGTGA in the germline V gene. Trimming cost V 5 bases and J 7 bases, with 24 bases left between them. CDR3 sequence (DNA): TGTGCCAGCAGCCCGCTATCCGGGTCGGTGGTGGAACAGCCCCAGCATTTT. Its translation: CASSPLSGSVVEQPQHF.

The rearrangement links TRBV18 to TRBJ2-5, with D maybe TRBD1 (6 bases). V was cut by 5 bases and J by 4 bases, with 14 bases left in between. The CDR3 spans 14 residues. Germline V gene data show CDR1 as KGHSH and CDR2 as LQKENI. CDR3 DNA: TGTGCCAGCTCAACTACAGGGACGGGAGAGACCCAGTACTTC. Translation: CASSTTGTGETQYF.

This clone was detected a few times. The chain employs TRBV11-2 and TRBJ2-7; 9 bases map to TRBD1. The CDR3 has 15 residues. The trim removed 1 base at V and 3 bases at J, leaving 4 bases unmatched. The germline gives CDR1 SGHAT, CDR2 FQNNGV. The CDR3 DNA is TGTGCCAGCAGCTTAGTGGGACAGGGTTTCTACGAGCAGTACTTC. Residues: CASSLVGQGFYEQYF.

The chain joins TRBV28 to TRBJ2-1; a possible D gene is TRBD2 (6 bases). This CDR3 has 17 residues. The germline V gene has CDR1 MDHEN and CDR2 SYDVKM. V lost 5 bases to trimming and J lost 8 bases, with 25 bases between them. The CDR3 here is CASSPPRYGGVYDEQFF. Here the CDR3 DNA reads TGTGCCAGCAGTCCCCCCCGCTACGGAGGGGTTTATGATGAGCAGTTCTTC.

This chain links TRBV5-1 with TRBJ2-7; D possibly corresponds to TRBD1 (6 bases). The V gene lost 0 bases and the J gene lost 7 bases, with 14 bases spanning the gap. Germline CDR1 SGHRS, CDR2 YFSETQ. This CDR3 is 14 amino acids long. CDR3 protein: CASSLAQGRGEQYF. The CDR3 DNA reads TGCGCCAGCAGCTTGGCACAGGGCCGTGGTGAGCAGTACTTC. Combining the CDR3 with reference TRBV5-1 and TRBJ2-7 gives the whole variable domain KAGVTQTPRYLIKTRGQQVTLSCSPISGHRSVSWYQQTPGQGLQFLFEYFSETQRNKGNFPGRFSGRQFSNSRSEMNVSTLELGDSALYLCASSLAQGRGEQYFGPGTRLTVT.

The J gene is TRBJ2-5, the V gene TRBV10-3; D is ambiguous. The CDR3 is 10 residues long. V was shortened by 11 bases and J by 5 bases, with 9 bases between the two germline ends. Germline V CDR1 and CDR2: ENHRY, SYGVKD. CDR3 sequence (DNA): TGTGCCGGTGGGCTGGAGACCCAGTACTTC. The encoded protein is CAGGLETQYF.

J is TRBJ1-5 and V is TRBV19, with TRBD1 identical over 8 bases. V shed 6 bases and J 7 bases; nucleotides not matched to a gene: 5. This CDR3 region has 13 residues. Germline V gene data show CDR1 as LNHDA and CDR2 as SQIVND (reference sequence). The CDR3 reads CASRQGAEQPQHF. CDR3 coding DNA: TGTGCCAGTAGGCAGGGGGCTGAGCAGCCCCAGCATTTT.